Presented here are 27 T cell receptor beta chains from one specimen sequenced in a study of T cell repertoires in ileal Crohn's disease. Produced via immunoSEQ multiplex PCR; TCRdb's table is partial and in-frame only. Of about 17,000 clones in the sample, approximately 70% are singletons; the top ten hold roughly 5.7%. Sequenced sample: ileal tissue. Receptors were obtained from an adult with Crohn's disease.

The chain couples TRBV6-1 to TRBJ1-4; TRBD1 agrees at 10 bases. Germline V lookup: CDR1 MNHNS, CDR2 SASEGT. The CDR3 contains 16 residues. V shed 2 bases and J 7 bases; nucleotides not matched to a gene: 7. For the CDR3, the DNA is TGTGCCAGCAGTGAATTAGGGGGACAGGGGTCTGAAAAACTGTTTTTT. Amino acids: CASSELGGQGSEKLFF.

V is TRBV6-1 and J is TRBJ2-5; TRBD1 aligns across 11 bases. Germline-derived CDR1 and CDR2 are MNHNS and SASEGT. V dropped 8 bases and J dropped 3; count of bases not matched to a gene: 8. CDR3 length equals 15 residues. As DNA, the CDR3 is TGTGCCAGCTCCGGACAGGGGGCAGGGGAAGAGACCCAGTACTTC. The encoded protein is CASSGQGAGEETQYF.

The chain is built from TRBV29-1 and TRBJ1-1; the D is unclear. The CDR3 sequence is 11 residues long. Per the germline V gene, CDR1 is SQVTM and CDR2 is ANQGSEA. The germline V and J ends were trimmed by 2 bases and 11 bases, with 12 bases remaining between them. The CDR3 coding sequence is TGCAGCGTTGAATGGGTTGCGGGCGCTTTCTTT. Protein: CSVEWVAGAFF.

Only one count was recorded for this clone. The chain combines TRBV25-1 with TRBJ2-7, with 9 bases fitting TRBD1. The CDR3 extends over 16 amino acids. Germline loops: CDR1 MGHDK, CDR2 SYGVNS. Germline trimming cut 0 bases from V and 7 bases from J; bases unmatched to any gene: 10. CDR3: CASSEYSGTGMGEQYF. DNA of the CDR3: TGTGCCAGCAGTGAATATAGTGGGACAGGGATGGGGGAGCAGTACTTC.

This clone was seen a handful of times. V is TRBV30 and J is TRBJ1-2; D not certain. The V end lost 1 base, the J end lost 1 base, and 4 bases lay between the germline ends. Per the germline V gene, CDR1 is GTSNPN and CDR2 is SVGIG (reference sequence). The CDR3 is 12 residues long. CDR3 sequence reads: CAWSGYNYGYTF. In nucleotides, the CDR3 is TGTGCCTGGAGTGGTTATAACTATGGCTACACCTTC.

In nucleotides, the CDR3 is TGCGCCAGCAGCCAACAGGGTTTTGGTGGAGAGACCCAGTACTTC. Protein sequence: CASSQQGFGGETQYF. The chain is built from TRBV5-1 and TRBJ2-5; weak D call: TRBD1 (6 bases). The CDR3 covers 15 residues. Trimming left V 4 bases short and J 4 bases short, with 17 bases between. CDR1 and CDR2 from the germline V gene are SGHRS and YFSETQ.

The chain joins TRBV30 to TRBJ2-2; 11 bases map to TRBD2. The trim removed 5 bases at V and 1 base at J, leaving 3 bases unmatched. Per germline, CDR1 GTSNPN and CDR2 SVGIG (reference sequence). This CDR3 has 15 amino acids. CDR3 residues: CAWSLAGGNTGELFF. CDR3 DNA: TGTGCCTGGTCGCTAGCGGGGGGGAACACCGGGGAGCTGTTTTTT. The variable domain in full, with the rest retrieved from reference TRBV30 and TRBJ2-2, is SQTIHQWPATLVQPVGSPLSLECTVEGTSNPNLYWYRQAAGRGLQLLFYSVGIGQISSEVPQNLSASRPQDRQFILSSKKLLLSDSGFYLCAWSLAGGNTGELFFGEGSRLTVL.

This clone was found a few times. This rearrangement joins TRBV18 to TRBJ2-7; the match to TRBD1 covers 9 bases. Unmatched junction bases numbered 7, after V lost 4 bases and J lost 3 bases. CDR3 length equals 15 residues. CDR1 is KGHSH and CDR2 is LQKENI in the germline V gene. The CDR3 DNA reads as TGTGCCAGCTCACAGGGACAGGGATTATACTACGAGCAGTACTTC. Its protein product is CASSQGQGLYYEQYF.

J is TRBJ2-7 and V is TRBV10-3; 9 bases are a match to TRBD1. The length of the CDR3 is 13 residues. V trimming: 5 bases; J trimming: 5 bases; junction bases outside the gene matches: 4. CDR1 and CDR2 from the germline V gene are ENHRY and SYGVKD. CDR3 DNA sequence: TGTGCCATCAGTAAGGACAGGGGCGACGAGCAGTACTTC. Translation gives CAISKDRGDEQYF.

This clone turned up a few times. This CDR3 is CASSWTGPEYGYTF. CDR3 in DNA: TGCGCCAGCAGCTGGACAGGTCCAGAGTATGGCTACACCTTC. The V and J genes are TRBV5-1 and TRBJ1-2; 7 bases agree with TRBD1. V was pared by 3 bases and J by 5 bases, with 7 bases of the junction left unmatched. The CDR3 runs 14 residues. Germline V gene data show CDR1 as SGHRS and CDR2 as YFSETQ.

In this sample, this clone turned up a few times. The V call is TRBV11-3, the J call TRBJ2-1; D possibly corresponds to TRBD2 (5 bases). The germline V gene has CDR1 SGHNT and CDR2 YENEEA. Trimming removed 3 bases at V and 0 bases at J, with 9 bases between. The CDR3 has 15 amino acids. CDR3 region: CASSLRVSSYNEQFF. DNA of the CDR3: TGTGCCAGCAGCTTGAGGGTAAGCTCCTACAATGAGCAGTTCTTC.

This chain links TRBV11-3 with TRBJ2-5, with a tentative D call TRBD2 (6 bases). From germline, CDR1 is SGHNT and CDR2 YENEEA. Trimming pared 5 bases from V and 0 bases from J, leaving 13 bases between. CDR3 length: 15 residues. The CDR3 DNA reads TGTGCCAGCAGCGCCGCGGGGCCTAACCAAGAGACCCAGTACTTC. Amino acids: CASSAAGPNQETQYF.

The chain recombines TRBV25-1 with TRBJ2-3; D not resolved. V shed 4 bases and J shed 5 bases, with 13 bases lying between them. CDR1 and CDR2 from the germline V gene are MGHDK and SYGVNS. The CDR3 is 14 amino acids. The CDR3 nucleotides read TGTGCCAGCAGTGCTTCTTCGGGTGGAGATACGCAGTATTTT. Translating it yields CASSASSGGDTQYF. Full variable domain (remainder filled in from reference TRBV25-1 and TRBJ2-3): EADIYQTPRYLVIGTGKKITLECSQTMGHDKMYWYQQDPGMELHLIHYSYGVNSTEKGDLSSESTVSRIRTEHFPLTLESARPSHTSQYLCASSASSGGDTQYFGPGTRLTVL.

V gene TRBV28 combines with J gene TRBJ2-1; 7 nucleotides agree with TRBD1. The CDR3 is 12 residues long. J gave up 7 bases and V 9 bases, and 6 bases lay outside the gene matches. Germline CDR1 and CDR2: MDHEN and SYDVKM. CDR3 protein: CASTGQINEQFF. DNA of the CDR3: TGTGCCAGTACGGGACAGATAAATGAGCAGTTCTTC.

The chain links TRBV7-3 to TRBJ2-2; D might be TRBD1 (6 bases). The germline CDR1 and CDR2 sequences are SGHTA and FQGTGA. The CDR3 is 13 amino acids. Trimming cost V 4 bases and J 5 bases, with 8 bases left between them. DNA of the CDR3: TGTGCCAGCAGCTCCGGACAGACCGGGGAGCTGTTTTTT. This encodes CASSSGQTGELFF.

The chain carries TRBV27 and TRBJ1-2; D possibly corresponds to TRBD1 (5 bases). The CDR3 runs 14 residues. CDR1 is MNHEY, CDR2 SMNVEV, per germline (reference sequence). Trimming left V 3 bases short and J 0 bases short, with 8 bases between. This CDR3 is CASSFRGANYGYTF. The CDR3 coding sequence is TGTGCCAGCAGTTTCCGGGGGGCTAACTATGGCTACACCTTC.

Of note for this clone: The sample has other DNA sequences that encode this CDR3 too. The V and J genes are TRBV19 and TRBJ2-1, with D possibly TRBD2 on 5 matching bases. Trimming removed 6 bases from V and 0 bases from J, with 12 bases in between. Germline-derived CDR1 and CDR2 are LNHDA and SQIVND (reference sequence). The CDR3 is 15 residues long. The CDR3 region has the DNA TGTGCCAGTAGGGCGGGCCGGAGCTCCTACAATGAGCAGTTCTTC. Translation: CASRAGRSSYNEQFF.

The chain employs TRBV11-3 and TRBJ1-2; 8 nucleotides agree with TRBD1. The CDR3 extends over 14 amino acids. Germline assignment: CDR1 SGHNT and CDR2 YENEEA. With 4 bases clipped from V and 8 bases from J, the junction kept 9 bases outside the gene matches. For the CDR3, the DNA is TGTGCCAGCAGCTCAAGGACAGGGCATTGGGGCTACACCTTC. This codes for CASSSRTGHWGYTF.

This clone was detected once. This sequence joins TRBV6-1 and TRBJ2-1; D is perhaps TRBD2 (6 bases). The CDR3 is made up of 15 amino acids. Germline loops: CDR1 MNHNS, CDR2 SASEGT. V lost 6 bases and J 0 bases, leaving 12 bases between the germline ends. Here the CDR3 DNA reads TGTGCCAGCAGGAAGGGACTTGTCTCCTACAATGAGCAGTTCTTC. It translates to CASRKGLVSYNEQFF.

This CDR3 reads CASSAHSGSGEQYF. The DNA for the CDR3 is TGTGCCAGCAGTGCCCACAGTGGGTCGGGGGAGCAGTACTTC. The genes are TRBV6-1 and TRBJ2-7, with a possible D match to TRBD2 (5 bases). The CDR3 sequence is 14 residues long. The V gene's germline CDR1 is MNHNS and CDR2 SASEGT. V dropped 4 bases and J dropped 7 bases, with 17 bases sitting between them.

A few counts support this clone. This chain links TRBV5-5 with TRBJ1-3; maybe TRBD1 (5 bases). The CDR3 has 15 residues. Germline assignment: CDR1 SGHKS and CDR2 YYEKEE (reference sequence). Trimming pared 0 bases from V and 0 bases from J, leaving 7 bases between. CDR3 DNA: TGTGCCAGCAGCTTGGAGGGGAACTCTGGAAACACCATATATTTT. Its protein is CASSLEGNSGNTIYF.

CDR3 loop: CASSDGTSANNEQFF. The CDR3, as DNA: TGTGCCAGCTCTGACGGGACTAGCGCGAACAATGAGCAGTTCTTC. The V and J genes are TRBV6-4 and TRBJ2-1; 10 bases are shared with TRBD2. The CDR3 runs 15 residues. V lost 8 bases, J lost 5 bases, and 9 bases stayed unmatched. CDR1 is MRHNA and CDR2 is SNTAGT in the germline V gene.

The chain employs TRBV6-1 and TRBJ2-7; D is perhaps TRBD1 (6 bases). Per germline, CDR1 MNHNS and CDR2 SASEGT. With 6 bases removed from V and 4 bases from J, the gap between germline ends came to 16 bases. The CDR3 loop spans 14 amino acids. The CDR3 DNA is TGTGCCAGCAGGGAACAGGGATCGTTGTACGAGCAGTACTTC. This sequence encodes CASREQGSLYEQYF.

V gene TRBV9 combines with J gene TRBJ2-1, with 10 bases aligning to TRBD2. The CDR3 runs to 14 residues. V gave up 4 bases and J gave up 7 bases; unmatched junction bases: 5. The V gene's germline CDR1 is SGDLS and CDR2 YYNGEE. Here the CDR3 reads CASSPTGLANEQFF. CDR3 coding DNA: TGTGCCAGCAGCCCGACGGGACTAGCGAATGAGCAGTTCTTC. The whole variable domain, filled in from reference TRBV9 and TRBJ2-1, reads DSGVTQTPKHLITATGQRVTLRCSPRSGDLSVYWYQQSLDQGLQFLIQYYNGEERAKGNILERFSAQQFPDLHSELNLSSLELGDSALYFCASSPTGLANEQFFGPGTRLTVL.

The gene calls are TRBV2 and TRBJ2-3; 15 nucleotides align to TRBD2. V gave up 7 bases and J gave up 5 bases; unmatched junction bases: 4. Germline V gives CDR1 SNHLY, CDR2 FYNNEI. This CDR3 contains 15 residues. The CDR3 coding sequence is TGTGCCAGCAACCAGGGACTAGCGGGAGGAGATACGCAGTATTTT. Amino acid sequence: CASNQGLAGGDTQYF.

The CDR3 is CASRSSGTGRSSYNSPLHF. For the CDR3, the DNA is TGTGCCAGCAGAAGCTCCGGGACAGGGAGGAGCTCCTATAATTCACCCCTCCACTTT. The chain combines TRBV27 with TRBJ1-6; 9 positions agree with TRBD1. The V segment lost 6 bases and the J segment 0 bases; nucleotides outside the gene matches: 12. Germline CDR1 reads MNHEY; CDR2 reads SMNVEV (reference sequence). CDR3 length: 19 residues.

The V and J genes are TRBV18 and TRBJ1-2; D is uncertain. The CDR3 runs to 13 residues. Trimming left V 3 bases short and J 2 bases short, with 7 bases between. The V gene's germline CDR1 is KGHSH and CDR2 LQKENI. In DNA, the CDR3 is TGTGCCAGCTCACCGGAGGGCAACTATGGCTACACCTTC. Amino acid sequence: CASSPEGNYGYTF.